This T cell receptor (beta chain) was retrieved from a study of identical twins. Study-level results: The more abundant beta clonotypes in cord blood had fewer insertions, and memory repertoires did not show this.

Regarding this clonotype: Its antigen is unknown.

V shed 5 bases and J 2 bases; nucleotides not matched to a gene: 6. Germline V CDR1 and CDR2: SGHNT, YYREEE (reference sequence). The CDR3 spans 14 residues. Template switching added a universal primer site; cDNA carried unique molecular identifiers. TCRdb fed the 5' RACE reads into MiXCR, producing one record per CDR3 protein. The top ten hold under 15% of the sample, which has hundreds of thousands of distinct CDR3 sequences, over 15% seen once. These data were also reused for a study on T cells expressing NK-cell markers. That paper notes: Similarly, these clonotypes led the CD3+CD56-NKG2C+ fraction as well in four donors.

This clonotype was sampled from a woman younger than 35 in good health. The V gene is TRBV5-4, the J gene TRBJ2-7; 8 nucleotides line up with TRBD1. Sequenced input: PBMCs. The CDR3 nucleotides are TGTGCCAGCAGTCGGGACAGGAGGCCCTACGAGCAGTACTTC. Translation: CASSRDRRPYEQYF. Looking up the rest from reference TRBV5-4 and TRBJ2-7 gives the full variable domain: ETGVTQSPTHLIKTRGQQVTLRCSSQSGHNTVSWYQQALGQGPQFIFQYYREEENGRGNFPPRFSGLQFPNYSSELNVNALELDDSALYLCASSRDRRPYEQYFGPGTRLTVT.